These T cell receptor beta chains were read from a single sample in a study of graft-versus-host responses after intestinal transplantation. These TCRs' antigens remain unknown. TCRdb's copy holds only in-frame clones and misses some; the assay was immunoSEQ multiplex PCR. Of approximately 75,000 clones detected, roughly 89% appear once; the ten largest clones hold about 4.3%. Sequencing was performed on unstimulated CD8+ T cells sorted from spleen or lymph node cells, taken before transplant. The receptors originated from a human donor who was the organ donor for an intestinal transplant. The CDR3 runs from the conserved cysteine through the conserved F or W. D genes are given only for firm matches. Not every row has a clone size; where given, it reads once, few, many or a size class.

>.|.|TRBV5-4|TRBJ2-5
TGTGCCAGCAGTGACGAGGGATTGTACCAAGAGACCCAGTACTTC
CASSDEGLYQETQYF
>once|TRBD2|TRBV27|TRBJ2-3
TGTGCCAGCAGTTTCCTAGCGGGGGGAAGCACAGATACGCAGTATTTT
CASSFLAGGSTDTQYF
>.|TRBD2|TRBV2|TRBJ2-5
TGTGCCAGCAGTGTCGTACGGGGGGGCGAGGACCAAGAGACCCAGTACTTC
CASSVVRGGEDQETQYF
>.|.|TRBV11-2|TRBJ1-1
TGTGCCAGCAGCTACCGACAGAACACCGAAGCTTTCTTT
CASSYRQNTEAFF
>.|.|TRBV7-6|TRBJ1-2
TGTGCCAGCAGCTTCGGGGGAGGCTATGGCTACACCTTC
CASSFGGGYGYTF
>.|.|TRBV4-1|TRBJ1-2
TGCGCCAGCAGCCAAGAGGAGGGGCAAGGCTATGGCTACACCTTC
CASSQEEGQGYGYTF
>.|TRBD2|TRBV5-6|TRBJ2-5
TGTGCCAGCAGACACCAGGTGACTAGCGGGGCCTCGTACTTC
CASRHQVTSGASYF
>once|.|TRBV27|TRBJ2-3
TGTGCCAGCAGTCGATTCGAGGAGGGAGGCACAGATACGCAGTATTTT
CASSRFEEGGTDTQYF
>.|.|TRBV6-5|TRBJ2-2
TGTGCCAGCAGTTACAGCACAGACACCGGGGAGCTGTTTTTT
CASSYSTDTGELFF
>.|TRBD1|TRBV14|TRBJ1-4
TGTGCCAGCAGCCTTACAGGGGGTCGGGAAAAACTGTTTTTT
CASSLTGGREKLFF
>.|.|TRBV15|TRBJ1-2
TGTGCCACCAGCAGAGAACCCAGCGTGTCTGGTGGCTACACCTTC
CATSREPSVSGGYTF
>.|.|TRBV5-1|TRBJ1-1
TGCGCCAGCAGCTTGTTATGGGGGCGCCTCGATATGAACACTGAAGCTTTCTTT
CASSLLWGRLDMNTEAFF
>.|TRBD1|TRBV7-9|TRBJ1-1
TGTGCCAGCAGTTCGGGACAGGCGATGAACACTGAAGCTTTCTTT
CASSSGQAMNTEAFF
>.|.|TRBV28|TRBJ1-5
TGTGCCAGCAGTTTGTCGGGAGTTGAAGGCAATCAGCCCCAGCATTTT
CASSLSGVEGNQPQHF
>.|TRBD1|TRBV4-1|TRBJ1-2
TGCGCCAGCAGCCAATTCTCACAGGGGGCGCGAGGCTACACCTTC
CASSQFSQGARGYTF
>.|.|TRBV6-1|TRBJ2-6
TGTGCCAGCAGTACTGAGAAGTCTGGGGCCAACGTCCTGACTTTC
CASSTEKSGANVLTF
>.|.|TRBV4-2|TRBJ1-1
TGTGCCAGCAGCCATGCTGGCACGAACACTGAAGCTTTCTTT
CASSHAGTNTEAFF
>.|.|TRBV30|TRBJ1-1
TGTGCCTGGACCCTACGGACAGCCGGAACTGAAGCTTTCTTT
CAWTLRTAGTEAFF
>.|.|TRBV4-3|TRBJ2-1
TGCGCCAGCAGCCCAGGGGCCGGAACGCCATACAATGAGCAGTTCTTC
CASSPGAGTPYNEQFF
>.|TRBD2|TRBV7-3|TRBJ2-1
TGTGCCAGCAGCTCGGGGGGCAATGAGCAGTTCTTC
CASSSGGNEQFF
>.|TRBD2|TRBV13|TRBJ2-3
TGTGCCAGCAGCCTCAGCCGGGACTATAGCACAGATACGCAGTATTTT
CASSLSRDYSTDTQYF
>.|.|TRBV5-6|TRBJ2-1
TGTGCCAGCAGCTTCAGGGCGGCCCCCTACAATGAGCAGTTCTTC
CASSFRAAPYNEQFF
>few|TRBD2|TRBV4-2|TRBJ2-3
TGTGCCAGCAGCCAAGGGGGGGGAGCGGGGGCAGATACGCAGTATTTT
CASSQGGGAGADTQYF
>.|.|TRBV2|TRBJ2-3
TGTGCCAGCAGTGAAGCGGGGACAACTAGCACAGATACGCAGTATTTT
CASSEAGTTSTDTQYF
>.|TRBD2|TRBV27|TRBJ2-3
TGTGCCAGCAGTTTTTTGACTAGCGGGGGTAGCACAGATACGCAGTATTTT
CASSFLTSGGSTDTQYF
>.|.|TRBV28|TRBJ1-1
TGTGCCAGCGGGGGGGAGGCCGGGGGCACTGAAGCTTTCTTT
CASGGEAGGTEAFF
>once|TRBD1|TRBV6-5|TRBJ1-5
TGTGCCAGCAGACCTGGGACAGGGGATCAGCCCCAGCATTTT
CASRPGTGDQPQHF
>.|.|TRBV2|TRBJ1-1
TGTGCCAGCAGTGGTATGGGAGGTAACACTGAAGCTTTCTTT
CASSGMGGNTEAFF
>.|.|TRBV6-5|TRBJ2-3
TGTGCCAGCAGTTACTCGGAGACCGGAACAGATACGCAGTATTTT
CASSYSETGTDTQYF
>.|TRBD1|TRBV7-9|TRBJ1-1
TGTGCCAGCAGCGCGACAGGGGACACTGAAGCTTTCTTT
CASSATGDTEAFF
>.|.|TRBV29-1|TRBJ2-5
TGCAGCGTTCTAGACCAGACCCAGTACTTC
CSVLDQTQYF
>.|.|TRBV10-3|TRBJ1-2
TGTGCCATCAGTGACCGGGGGGTTATCTATGGCTACACCTTC
CAISDRGVIYGYTF
>.|.|TRBV4-1|TRBJ1-3
TGCGCCAGCAGCCAAGATTTTGCGGGGATTTCAGCGGCAGGAAACACCATATATTTT
CASSQDFAGISAAGNTIYF
>.|TRBD1|TRBV19|TRBJ1-5
TGTGCCAGTAGCACAGGGGACAATCAGCCCCAGCATTTT
CASSTGDNQPQHF
>.|TRBD1|TRBV6-4|TRBJ1-6
TGTGCCAGCAGCACCGGGACAGACAATTCACCCCTCCACTTT
CASSTGTDNSPLHF
>.|.|TRBV29-1|TRBJ2-2
TGCAGCGTCGCGGACACCGGGGAGCTGTTTTTT
CSVADTGELFF
>once|TRBD2|TRBV7-8|TRBJ2-1
TGTGCCAGCAGCTTTCGGAGGCTAGCGGGGGACGTATTGGGGAATGAGCAGTTCTTC
CASSFRRLAGDVLGNEQFF
>.|TRBD2|TRBV5-1|TRBJ2-2
TGCGCCAGCAGCTTGACTAGCGGGGCGTACACCGGGGAGCTGTTTTTT
CASSLTSGAYTGELFF
>.|TRBD1|TRBV7-8|TRBJ1-5
TGTGCCAGCAGCTTATTACCGACAGGGGTGAATCAGCCCCAGCATTTT
CASSLLPTGVNQPQHF
>once|.|TRBV19|TRBJ2-2
TGTGCCAGTAGTATGGCCCAAACAAACACCGGGGAGCTGTTTTTT
CASSMAQTNTGELFF
>.|TRBD2|TRBV15|TRBJ2-3
TGTGCCACCAGAAACACGGGGGGGCAGGCAGATACGCAGTATTTT
CATRNTGGQADTQYF
>.|.|TRBV11-2|TRBJ1-6
TGTGCCAGCAGCTCGTCCTTCGGGGGGGATTCACCCCTCCACTTT
CASSSSFGGDSPLHF
>.|.|TRBV19|TRBJ1-5
TGTGCCAGTAGTATATTTTATAGCAATCAGCCCCAGCATTTT
CASSIFYSNQPQHF
>.|.|TRBV4-1|TRBJ1-1
TGCGCCAGCAGCCAACCACCCCCCGGAGACAGAAGAACCCTGAACACTGAAGCTTTCTTT
CASSQPPPGDRRTLNTEAFF
>.|.|TRBV2|TRBJ2-3
TGTGCCAGCAGTGACGTAGATACGCAGTATTTT
CASSDVDTQYF
>.|.|TRBV4-2|TRBJ1-1
TGTGCCAGCAGCCAAGCGGGAGGGGGCACTGAAGCTTTCTTT
CASSQAGGGTEAFF
>.|TRBD2|TRBV9|TRBJ2-3
TGTGCCAGCAGCGTAGAATTCCCGGGGGGGTCCTTTTTTGATACGCAGTATTTT
CASSVEFPGGSFFDTQYF
>.|.|TRBV2|TRBJ1-4
TGTGCCGTTACAGGACTACGAGAAAAACTGTTTTTT
CAVTGLREKLFF
>.|.|TRBV28|TRBJ1-1
TGTGCCAGCAGTTTAAGCCCGAACACTGAAGCTTTCTTT
CASSLSPNTEAFF
>.|TRBD1|TRBV5-4|TRBJ1-2
TGTGCCAGCAGCTTTCCCGGGACAGGGGAAGGCTACACCTTC
CASSFPGTGEGYTF
>.|.|TRBV7-7|TRBJ2-5
TGTGCTAGCAGCTCGACCCGGGAGCCGAAAGAGACCCAGTACTTC
CASSSTREPKETQYF
>.|TRBD1|TRBV6-1|TRBJ2-3
TGTGCCAGCAGTACGGGGACAGGGGGAGATACGCAGTATTTT
CASSTGTGGDTQYF
>few|.|TRBV28|TRBJ1-6
TGTGCCAGCAGACAACAGATGGGCTCACCCCTCCACTTT
CASRQQMGSPLHF
>.|.|TRBV27|TRBJ1-5
TGTGCCAGCAGTTATGGCGCGGATGGACAGCCCCAGCATTTT
CASSYGADGQPQHF
>.|.|TRBV10-3|TRBJ2-5
TGTGCCATCAGTAGGGAGGACCACCAAGAGACCCAGTACTTC
CAISREDHQETQYF
>few|.|TRBV11-2|TRBJ1-5
TGTGCCAGCAGTACCGAGGGCGGGGGCCAGCCCCAGCATTTT
CASSTEGGGQPQHF
>.|TRBD2|TRBV5-1|TRBJ2-5
TGCGCCAGCAGCTTGCATCCGGGGGGAGAGACCCAGTACTTC
CASSLHPGGETQYF
>.|.|TRBV29-1|TRBJ2-5
TGCAGCGTTGAGCGCAGGGAGACCCAGTACTTC
CSVERRETQYF